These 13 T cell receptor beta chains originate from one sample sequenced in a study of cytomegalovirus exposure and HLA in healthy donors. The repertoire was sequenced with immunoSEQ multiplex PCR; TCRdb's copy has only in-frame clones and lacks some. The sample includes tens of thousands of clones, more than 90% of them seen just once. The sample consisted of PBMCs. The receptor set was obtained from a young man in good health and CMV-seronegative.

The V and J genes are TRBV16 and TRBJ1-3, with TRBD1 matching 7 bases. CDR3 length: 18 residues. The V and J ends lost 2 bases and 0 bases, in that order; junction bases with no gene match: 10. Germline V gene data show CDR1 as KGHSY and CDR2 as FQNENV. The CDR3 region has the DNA TGTGCCAGCAGCCAAACCGCGACAGGGCAAAACTCTGGAAACACCATATATTTT. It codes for CASSQTATGQNSGNTIYF.

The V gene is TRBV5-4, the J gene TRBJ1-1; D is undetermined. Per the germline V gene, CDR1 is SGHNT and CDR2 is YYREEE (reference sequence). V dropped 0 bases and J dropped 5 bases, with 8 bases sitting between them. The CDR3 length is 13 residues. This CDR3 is CASSLGVSTEAFF. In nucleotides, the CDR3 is TGTGCCAGCAGCTTGGGCGTAAGTACTGAAGCTTTCTTT.

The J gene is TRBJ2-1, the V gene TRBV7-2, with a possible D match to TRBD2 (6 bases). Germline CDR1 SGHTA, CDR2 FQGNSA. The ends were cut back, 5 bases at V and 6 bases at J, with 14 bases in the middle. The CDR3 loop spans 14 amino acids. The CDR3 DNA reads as TGTGCCAGCAGCGCATGGACTAAAATCAATGAGCAGTTCTTC. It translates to CASSAWTKINEQFF.

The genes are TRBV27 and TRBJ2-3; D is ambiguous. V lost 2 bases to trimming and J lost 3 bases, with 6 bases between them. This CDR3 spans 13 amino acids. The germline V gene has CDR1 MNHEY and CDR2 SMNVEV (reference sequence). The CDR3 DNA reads TGTGCCAGCAGTTTACTAGAAACAGATACGCAGTATTTT. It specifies CASSLLETDTQYF.

CDR3 loop: CASNQREISEQYF. The CDR3 region has the DNA TGTGCCAGCAATCAGCGGGAGATCTCCGAGCAGTACTTC. The gene calls are TRBV6-1 and TRBJ2-7; TRBD2 matches at 8 bases. The CDR3 has 13 amino acids. Germline lookup yields CDR1 MNHNS and CDR2 SASEGT. Trimming at V came to 7 bases and at J to 6 bases, leaving 8 bases not matched to a gene.

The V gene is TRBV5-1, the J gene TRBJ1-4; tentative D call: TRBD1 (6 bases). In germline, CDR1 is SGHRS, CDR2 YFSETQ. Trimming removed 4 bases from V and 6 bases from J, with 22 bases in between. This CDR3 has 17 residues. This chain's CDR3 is CASSPPSVRDKYEKLFF. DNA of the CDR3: TGCGCCAGCAGCCCCCCCAGTGTACGGGACAAGTATGAAAAACTGTTTTTT.

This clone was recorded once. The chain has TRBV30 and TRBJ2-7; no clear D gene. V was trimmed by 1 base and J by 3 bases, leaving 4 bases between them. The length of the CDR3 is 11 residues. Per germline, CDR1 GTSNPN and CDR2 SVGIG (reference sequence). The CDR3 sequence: CAWSDGYEQYF. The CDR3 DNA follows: TGTGCCTGGAGTGACGGCTACGAGCAGTACTTC.

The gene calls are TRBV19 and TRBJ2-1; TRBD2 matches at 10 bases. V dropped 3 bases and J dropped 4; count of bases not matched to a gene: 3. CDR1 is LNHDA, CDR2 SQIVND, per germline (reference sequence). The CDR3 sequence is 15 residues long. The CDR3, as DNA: TGTGCCAGTAGTATCAGCGGGGGGGGTTACAATGAGCAGTTCTTC. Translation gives CASSISGGGYNEQFF.

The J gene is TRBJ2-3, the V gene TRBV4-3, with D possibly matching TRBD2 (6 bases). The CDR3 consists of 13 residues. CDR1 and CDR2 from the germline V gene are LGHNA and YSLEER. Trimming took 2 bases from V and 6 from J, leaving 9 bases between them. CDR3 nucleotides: TGCGCCAGCAGCCAATGGGCGGGGGATACGCAGTATTTT. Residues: CASSQWAGDTQYF.

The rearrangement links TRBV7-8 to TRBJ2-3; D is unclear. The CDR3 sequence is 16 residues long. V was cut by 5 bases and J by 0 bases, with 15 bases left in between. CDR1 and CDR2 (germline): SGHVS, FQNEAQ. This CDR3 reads CASSPQRTFSTDTQYF. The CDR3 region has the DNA TGTGCCAGCAGCCCCCAGCGCACCTTTAGCACAGATACGCAGTATTTT.

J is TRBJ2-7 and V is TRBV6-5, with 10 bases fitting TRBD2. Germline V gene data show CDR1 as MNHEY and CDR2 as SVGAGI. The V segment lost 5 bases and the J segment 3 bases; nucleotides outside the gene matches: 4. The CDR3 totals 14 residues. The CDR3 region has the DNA TGTGCCAGCAGTGGACTAGCGGAACTCTACGAGCAGTACTTC. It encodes CASSGLAELYEQYF.

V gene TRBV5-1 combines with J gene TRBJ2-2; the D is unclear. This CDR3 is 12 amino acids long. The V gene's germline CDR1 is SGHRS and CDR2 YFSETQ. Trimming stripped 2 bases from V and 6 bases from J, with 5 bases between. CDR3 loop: CASSFTAGELFF. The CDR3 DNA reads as TGCGCCAGCAGCTTTACAGCCGGGGAGCTGTTTTTT.

CDR3 sequence reads: CASSLGVARNEETQYF. DNA for the CDR3: TGTGCCAGCAGCTTAGGCGTCGCGCGGAACGAAGAGACCCAGTACTTC. V usage is TRBV11-3 and J usage is TRBJ2-5; the D is unclear. CDR1 is SGHNT and CDR2 is YENEEA in the germline V gene. V lost 1 base and J lost 3, with 15 bases in between. The CDR3 is made up of 16 amino acids.